Listed below are T cell receptor beta chains from one sample, sequenced in a study of blood T cell repertoires in COVID-19. Profiling relied on immunoSEQ multiplex PCR, and the TCRdb table lists in-frame clones only, not all of them. The table includes hundreds of thousands of clones, about 89% detected once. Specimen: peripheral blood. The receptor source for this set is a woman aged 55-75 years with COVID-19, enrolled during active disease. Each CDR3 is given with its conserved first and last residue. A D gene is named only where the DNA matches it firmly. Not all rows give a size; the values are once, few, many and, for expanded clones, a class.

v_call	clone_size	j_call	d_call	cdr3_nt	cdr3_aa
TRBV19	.	TRBJ1-2	TRBD1	TGTGCCAGTACTACTACCGGGACAGGGAGCTCCTATGGCTACACCTTC	CASTTTGTGSSYGYTF
TRBV20-1	.	TRBJ2-7	.	TGCAGTGCTCGCGCGAGCGAGCAGTACTTC	CSARASEQYF
TRBV5-1	.	TRBJ1-6	.	TGCGCCAGCAGCTTTAACGACAGGAGTAATTCACCCCTCCACTTT	CASSFNDRSNSPLHF
TRBV5-1	.	TRBJ2-5	TRBD1	TGCGCCAGCAGCTTGCAACAGGGGGGTCGGGAGACCCAGTACTTC	CASSLQQGGRETQYF
TRBV18	.	TRBJ2-6	TRBD1	TGTGCCAGCTCTCGACAGGGGAGCACCGGGGCCAACGTCCTGACTTTC	CASSRQGSTGANVLTF
TRBV7-9	many	TRBJ2-1	TRBD2	TGTGCCAGCAGCTGGGGGACTAGCGGCAACTCCTACAATGAGCAGTTCTTC	CASSWGTSGNSYNEQFF
TRBV6-6	once	TRBJ1-1	.	TGTGCCAGCAGTTCCCCCCCCCGGGGGGGAACTGAAGCTTTCTTT	CASSSPPRGGTEAFF
TRBV25-1	.	TRBJ1-2	TRBD1	TGTGCCAGCAGTGAACTTGGGACAGGGGAATCTAACTATGGCTACACCTTC	CASSELGTGESNYGYTF
TRBV10-2	.	TRBJ2-2	TRBD1	TGCGCCAGCAGTGTGGCAGGGGGCAACACCGGGGAGCTGTTTTTT	CASSVAGGNTGELFF
TRBV7-9	.	TRBJ2-1	.	TGTGCCAGCAGCTTAGCGATGAGCTCCTACAATGAGCAGTTCTTC	CASSLAMSSYNEQFF
TRBV7-8	.	TRBJ1-1	.	TGTGCCAGCAGCTTAAGTGCAGGGTGGACTGAAGCTTTCTTT	CASSLSAGWTEAFF
TRBV5-4	.	TRBJ2-1	TRBD2	TGTGCCAGCAGCTTGGCGGCTAGCGGGGGGGCGTACAATGAGCAGTTCTTC	CASSLAASGGAYNEQFF
TRBV18	.	TRBJ2-6	TRBD1	TGTGCCAGCTCACCACAGGGGGCTCTCGGGGCCAACGTCCTGACTTTC	CASSPQGALGANVLTF
TRBV5-1	once	TRBJ2-7	TRBD2	TGCGCCAGCACCGGGAGGGCCAGGGCTCTCGACGAGCAGTACTTC	CASTGRARALDEQYF
TRBV2	.	TRBJ2-7	TRBD1	TGTGCCAGCAGCGCACCGGGACAGGGGGCTTACGAGCAGTACTTC	CASSAPGQGAYEQYF
TRBV6-1	.	TRBJ1-5	.	TGTGCCAGCAGTGATCGGGGGGGCAGGGCCGAGGGCAATCAGCCCCAGCATTTT	CASSDRGGRAEGNQPQHF
TRBV4-2	once	TRBJ1-2	.	TGTGCCAGCAGCCAAGGGGGAGGGTCAAAAGTGAGGGGCTACACCTTC	CASSQGGGSKVRGYTF
TRBV15	.	TRBJ2-7	.	TGTGCCACCAGCAGAGAGGGTGGCGGTACCTACGAGCAGTACTTC	CATSREGGGTYEQYF
TRBV7-2	.	TRBJ1-4	TRBD1	TGTGCCAGCAGCCGTTTCGGCGGACAGGTGAATGGAAAACTGTTTTTT	CASSRFGGQVNGKLFF
TRBV7-9	.	TRBJ2-6	.	TGTGCCAGCAGCTCCGGGGCTGGGGCCAACGTCCTGACTTTC	CASSSGAGANVLTF
TRBV19	few	TRBJ2-1	TRBD2	TGTGCCAGTGGGACTAGTGTCTCCAATGAGCAGTTCTTC	CASGTSVSNEQFF
TRBV19	.	TRBJ1-6	.	TGTGCCAGTAGTGTGAGACAAATCTCCTCCTATAATTCACCCCTCCACTTT	CASSVRQISSYNSPLHF
TRBV18	.	TRBJ2-1	TRBD2	TGTGCCAGCTTTAGCGGGGAGGCACACAATGAGCAGTTCTTC	CASFSGEAHNEQFF
TRBV23-1	.	TRBJ2-1	.	TGCGCCAGCAGTCACCACCTGACAGAAAGTTACAATGAGCAGTTCTTC	CASSHHLTESYNEQFF
TRBV6-5	.	TRBJ2-1	TRBD1	TGTGCCAGCGCGACAGGGGGTAATGAGCAGTTCTTC	CASATGGNEQFF
TRBV12-3/TRBV12-4	once	TRBJ2-5	.	TGTGCCAGCAGTTTGCGGGTGGGAGAGACCCAGTACTTC	CASSLRVGETQYF
TRBV5-1	.	TRBJ2-7	TRBD1	TGCGCCAGCAGCTTGGCCCTTGGGACAGGGAGGTACGAGCAGTACTTC	CASSLALGTGRYEQYF
TRBV5-1	.	TRBJ2-2	TRBD1	TGCGCCAGCAGCAGGGACAGCCGAGCCACCGGGGAGCTGTTTTTT	CASSRDSRATGELFF
TRBV7-9	few	TRBJ1-1	TRBD1	TGTGCCAGCAGCTCCCCACAGGGGTACACTGAAGCTTTCTTT	CASSSPQGYTEAFF
TRBV5-6	.	TRBJ1-2	TRBD1	TGTGCCAGCAGCTTAGGACAGGGGCGATCTAACTATGGCTACACCTTC	CASSLGQGRSNYGYTF
TRBV6-6	few	TRBJ1-3	.	TGTGCCAGCAAACAAGGGGGTTCTGGAAACACCATATATTTT	CASKQGGSGNTIYF
TRBV6-5	few	TRBJ1-2	.	TGTGCCAGCAGTCTAATTACAGGGAGTGGAAGTGGCTACACCTTC	CASSLITGSGSGYTF
TRBV6-6	few	TRBJ1-1	.	TGTGCCAGCAGTTACGACAGAAACACTGAAGCTTTCTTT	CASSYDRNTEAFF